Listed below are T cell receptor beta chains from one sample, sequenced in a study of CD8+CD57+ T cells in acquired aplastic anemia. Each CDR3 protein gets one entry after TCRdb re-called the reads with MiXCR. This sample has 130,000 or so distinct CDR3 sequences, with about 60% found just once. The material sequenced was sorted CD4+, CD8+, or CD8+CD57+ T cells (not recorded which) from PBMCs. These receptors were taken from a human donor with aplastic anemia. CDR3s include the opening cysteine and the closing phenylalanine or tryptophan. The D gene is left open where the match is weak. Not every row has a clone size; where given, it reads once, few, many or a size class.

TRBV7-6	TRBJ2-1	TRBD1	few	TGTGCCAGCAGCGCGGGGCCGGGACAGGGGTTCCCATTCGGGAATGGGCAGTTCTTC	CASSAGPGQGFPFGNGQFF
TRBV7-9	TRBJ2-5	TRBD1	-	TGTGCCAGCAGGACAGGGGGCCGGGAGACCCAGTACTTC	CASRTGGRETQYF
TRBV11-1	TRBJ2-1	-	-	TGTGCCAGCAGCCCCCGTGATAGCGGAAGAAACAATGAGCAGTTCTTC	CASSPRDSGRNNEQFF
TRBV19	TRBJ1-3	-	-	TGTGCCAGTAGTGAGGGAATCGGAAACACCATATATTTT	CASSEGIGNTIYF
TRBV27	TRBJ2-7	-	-	TGTGCCAGCAGTTTCGGGGGAGTGGCTGCCGAGCAGTACTTC	CASSFGGVAAEQYF
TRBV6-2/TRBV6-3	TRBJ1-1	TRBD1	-	TGTGCCAGCAGCCAAACAGGGGAAGGGGGTGAAGCTTTCTTT	CASSQTGEGGEAFF
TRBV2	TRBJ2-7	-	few	TGTGCCAGCAGGAGGGGGACGGATTTCTACGAGCAGTACTTC	CASRRGTDFYEQYF
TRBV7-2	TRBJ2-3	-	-	TGTGCCAGCAGCTTAGCCCCCGGGGATACGCAGTATTTT	CASSLAPGDTQYF
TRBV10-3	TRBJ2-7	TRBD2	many	TGTGCCATCAGTTTAACGGGCGGGAGGGAACGATACGAGCAGTACTTC	CAISLTGGRERYEQYF
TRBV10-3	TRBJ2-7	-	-	TGTGCCATCAGCGTGGGCGGAGGGTACGAGCAGTACTTC	CAISVGGGYEQYF
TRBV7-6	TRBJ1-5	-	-	TGTGCCAGCAGCTTAGGGCAGGTGGGTCAGCCCCAGCGTTTT	CASSLGQVGQPQRF
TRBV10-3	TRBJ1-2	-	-	TGTGCCATCAGTGAAGGCCAGAACTATGGCTACACCTTC	CAISEGQNYGYTF
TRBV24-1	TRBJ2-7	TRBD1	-	TGTGCCACCAGTGCCGCACCGGGACAGGGGAAGACTAACGAGCAGTACTTC	CATSAAPGQGKTNEQYF
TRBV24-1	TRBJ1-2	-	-	TGTGCCACCAGTGATTCCCCCCCTACAGGGAACTATGGCTACACCTTC	CATSDSPPTGNYGYTF
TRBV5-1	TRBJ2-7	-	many	TGCGCCAGCAGCTTGGCCCGGGGGGCGGGCTACGAGCAGTACTTC	CASSLARGAGYEQYF
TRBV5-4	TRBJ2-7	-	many	TGTGCCAGCCGGGGAGATGAGTGGGAGCAGTACTTC	CASRGDEWEQYF
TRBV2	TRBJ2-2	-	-	TGTGCCAGCAGTGGTCTAGGGACCGGGGAGCTGTTTTTT	CASSGLGTGELFF
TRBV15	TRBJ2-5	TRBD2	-	TGTGCCACCAGCAGAGGCCTCAGGTTGCGGGGGGGCGAGGAGACCCAGTACTTC	CATSRGLRLRGGEETQYF
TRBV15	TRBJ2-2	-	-	TGTGCCACCAGCAGAGTTCAGGCAAGCACCGGGGAGCTGTTTTTT	CATSRVQASTGELFF
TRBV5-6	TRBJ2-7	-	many	TGTGCCAGAAGGGGGGGCGAAGAGCAGTACTTC	CARRGGEEQYF
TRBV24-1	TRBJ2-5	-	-	TGTGCCACCAGTGATCCAGGACAGCAAGAGACCCAGTACTTC	CATSDPGQQETQYF
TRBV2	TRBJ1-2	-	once	TGTGCCAGCAGTGAAGTTCCGAGACGCTCGGACTTC	CASSEVPRRSDF
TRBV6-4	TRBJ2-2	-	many	TGTGCCAGCAGTCAGGGAAACACCGGGGAGCTGTTTTTT	CASSQGNTGELFF
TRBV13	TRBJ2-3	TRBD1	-	TGTGCCAGCAGCTTGGCCGCCGGGACAGGGATCTCGGATACGCAGTATTTT	CASSLAAGTGISDTQYF
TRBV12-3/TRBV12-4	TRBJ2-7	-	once	TGTGCCGGCAGCTCTATAGGGACCGGTAACTACGAGCAGTACTTC	CAGSSIGTGNYEQYF
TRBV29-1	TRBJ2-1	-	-	TGCAGCGTTTTGCGCGTGGGTCAGCGGTTCTTC	CSVLRVGQRFF
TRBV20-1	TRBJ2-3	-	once	TGCAGTGCTAGAGATCGGATTCAAGATTGGTATTTT	CSARDRIQDWYF
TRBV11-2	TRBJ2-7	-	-	TGTGCCAGCAGCTTCCCTCCGGGTATACTTAGCTACGAGCAGTACTTC	CASSFPPGILSYEQYF
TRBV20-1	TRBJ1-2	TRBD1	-	TGCAGTGCCCCAAGGGACAGGGGATACGGCTACACCTTC	CSAPRDRGYGYTF
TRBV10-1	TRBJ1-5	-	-	TGCGCCAGCAGTGAGTTGGGCGATCAGCCCCAGCATTTT	CASSELGDQPQHF
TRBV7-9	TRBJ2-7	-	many	TGTGCCAGCAGCTTAGCGTCCAGGCCCTACGAGCAGTACTTC	CASSLASRPYEQYF
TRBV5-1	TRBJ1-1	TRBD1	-	TGCGCCAGCAGCTTAAACAACAGGGGGCTAAACACTGAAGCTTTCTTT	CASSLNNRGLNTEAFF
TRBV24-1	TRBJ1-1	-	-	TGTGCCACCAGTGACCAGTGGAACACTGAAGCTTTCTTT	CATSDQWNTEAFF
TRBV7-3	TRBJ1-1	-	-	TGTGCCAGCAGCTTAAGCGGGGTGAACACTGAAGCTTTCTTT	CASSLSGVNTEAFF
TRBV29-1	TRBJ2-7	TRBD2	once	TGCAGCGTTGAAGACCCTAGCGGGGGCTACGAGCAGTACTTC	CSVEDPSGGYEQYF
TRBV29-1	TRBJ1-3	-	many	TGCAGCGTCGGGGGTTCTGGAAACACCATATATTTT	CSVGGSGNTIYF
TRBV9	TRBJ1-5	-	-	TGTGCCAGCAGCGATGGGGATCAGCCCCAGCATTTT	CASSDGDQPQHF
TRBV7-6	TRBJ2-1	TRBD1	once	TGTGCTAGCAGCTTAGGAGGGACAGGCCCTCGCTCCTACAATGAGCAGTTCTTC	CASSLGGTGPRSYNEQFF
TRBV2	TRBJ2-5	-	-	TGTGCCAGCAGTGATCCCGGGGTGTCAGAAGAGACCCAGTACTTC	CASSDPGVSEETQYF
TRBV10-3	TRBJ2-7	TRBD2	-	TGTGCCATCAGTAGGACTAGCGGGACCTACGAGCAGTACTTC	CAISRTSGTYEQYF
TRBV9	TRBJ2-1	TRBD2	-	TGTGCCAGCAGCGTTAGCGGGGCTTCCTACAATGAGCAGTTCTTC	CASSVSGASYNEQFF
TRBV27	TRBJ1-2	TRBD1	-	TGTGCCAGCAGTGAGACAGGGGAATATGGCTACACCTTC	CASSETGEYGYTF
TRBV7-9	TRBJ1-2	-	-	TGTGCCAGCAGCTTAGACGGCTACACCTTC	CASSLDGYTF